The source of this T cell receptor (beta chain) is a study of cytomegalovirus exposure and HLA in healthy donors. Germline assignment: CDR1 SNHLY and CDR2 FYNNEI. CDR3 length equals 15 residues. The V gene lost 3 bases and the J gene lost 5 bases, with 13 bases spanning the gap. Of note for this clone: What it recognizes is unknown.

PCR primers comprised 60 Vbeta and 13 Jbeta primers. As originally analysed: In a later analysis, tens of millions of unique TCR beta chains included roughly 11 million shared by two or more donors. The method was immunoSEQ multiplex PCR; TCRdb's version includes in-frame clones alone and lacks a portion of them. That table gives V, J and clone size, and the DNA gave D and trimming. Seen here are roughly 140,000 clones, about 82% observed once, and the top ten hold around 2%. Study outcomes and limitations: The study flagged around 160 TCR beta chains as cytomegalovirus-associated. Reportedly, TCR beta sequences accurately predicted HLA-A and HLA-B alleles in most subjects.

The chain links TRBV2 to TRBJ1-4; D might be TRBD1 (6 bases). The source is a man younger than 45 in good health and CMV-seronegative. Input material: PBMCs. The CDR3 is CASSDLGTPNEKLFF. Here the CDR3 DNA reads TGTGCCAGCAGTGATCTAGGGACACCGAATGAAAAACTGTTTTTT.